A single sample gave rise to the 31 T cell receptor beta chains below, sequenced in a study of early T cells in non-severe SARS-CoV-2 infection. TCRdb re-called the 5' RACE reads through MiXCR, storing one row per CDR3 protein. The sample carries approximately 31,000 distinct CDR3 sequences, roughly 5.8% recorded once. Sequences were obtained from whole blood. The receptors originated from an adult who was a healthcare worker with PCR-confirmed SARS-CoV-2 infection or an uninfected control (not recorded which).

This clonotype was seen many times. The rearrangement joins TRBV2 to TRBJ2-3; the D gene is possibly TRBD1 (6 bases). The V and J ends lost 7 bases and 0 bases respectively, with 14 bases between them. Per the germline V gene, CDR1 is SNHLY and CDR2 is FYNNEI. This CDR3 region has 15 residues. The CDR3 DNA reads TGTGCCAGCAAAAGGGACACCTTGAGCACAGATACGCAGTATTTT. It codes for CASKRDTLSTDTQYF.

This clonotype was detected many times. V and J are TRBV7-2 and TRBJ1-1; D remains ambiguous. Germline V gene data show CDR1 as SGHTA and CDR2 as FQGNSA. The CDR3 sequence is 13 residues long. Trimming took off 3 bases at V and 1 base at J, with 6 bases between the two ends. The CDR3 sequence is CASSLNGNTEAFF. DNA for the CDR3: TGTGCCAGCAGCTTGAACGGGAACACTGAAGCTTTCTTT.

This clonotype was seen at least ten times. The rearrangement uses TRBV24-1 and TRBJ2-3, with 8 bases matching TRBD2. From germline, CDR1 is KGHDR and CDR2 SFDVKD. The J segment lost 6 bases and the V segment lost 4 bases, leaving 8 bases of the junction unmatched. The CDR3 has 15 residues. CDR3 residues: CATSDAGRAGDTQYF. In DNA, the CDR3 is TGTGCCACCAGTGACGCCGGGAGGGCCGGGGATACGCAGTATTTT.

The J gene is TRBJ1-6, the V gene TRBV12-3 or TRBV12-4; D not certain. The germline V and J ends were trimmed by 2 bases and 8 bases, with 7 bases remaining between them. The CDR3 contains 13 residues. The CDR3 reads CASSLKADSPLHF. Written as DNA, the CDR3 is TGTGCCAGCAGTTTAAAAGCGGATTCACCCCTCCACTTT.

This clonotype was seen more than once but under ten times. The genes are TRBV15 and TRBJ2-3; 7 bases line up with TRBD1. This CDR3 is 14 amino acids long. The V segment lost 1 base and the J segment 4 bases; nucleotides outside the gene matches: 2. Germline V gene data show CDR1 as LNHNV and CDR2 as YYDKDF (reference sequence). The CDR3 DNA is TGTGCCACCAGCAGAGGACAGGGTTCAGATACGCAGTATTTT. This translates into CATSRGQGSDTQYF. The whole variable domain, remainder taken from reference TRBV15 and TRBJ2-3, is DAMVIQNPRYQVTQFGKPVTLSCSQTLNHNVMYWYQQKSSQAPKLLFHYYDKDFNNEADTPDNFQSRRPNTSFCFLDIRSPGLGDTAMYLCATSRGQGSDTQYFGPGTRLTVL.

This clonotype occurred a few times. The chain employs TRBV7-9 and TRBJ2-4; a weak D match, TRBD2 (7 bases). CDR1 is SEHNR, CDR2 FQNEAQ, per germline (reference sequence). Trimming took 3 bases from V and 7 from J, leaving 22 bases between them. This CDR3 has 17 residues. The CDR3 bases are TGTGCCAGCAGCTTGGGGGGGTCCCAGGGGATTCTCAACATTCAGTACTTC. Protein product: CASSLGGSQGILNIQYF.

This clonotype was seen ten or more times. The CDR3 sequence: CASKRDLTGLEQYF. In nucleotides, the CDR3 is TGTGCCAGCAAGAGAGACTTAACGGGCCTGGAGCAGTACTTC. The V gene is TRBV28, the J gene TRBJ2-7; no reliable D call. CDR3 length equals 14 residues. V was shortened by 7 bases and J by 7 bases, with 20 bases between the two germline ends. Looked up from germline, CDR1 is MDHEN and CDR2 is SYDVKM.

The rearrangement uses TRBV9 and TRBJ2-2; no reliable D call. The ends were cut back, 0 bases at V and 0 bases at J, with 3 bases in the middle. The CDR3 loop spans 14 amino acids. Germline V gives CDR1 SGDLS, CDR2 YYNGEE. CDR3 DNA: TGTGCCAGCAGCGTAGCAGCGAACACCGGGGAGCTGTTTTTT. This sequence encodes CASSVAANTGELFF.

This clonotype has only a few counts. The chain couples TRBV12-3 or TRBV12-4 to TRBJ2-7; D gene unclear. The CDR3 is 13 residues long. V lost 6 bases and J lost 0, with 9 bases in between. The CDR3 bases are TGTGCCAGCAGGGTCCTTAGCTCCTACGAGCAGTACTTC. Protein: CASRVLSSYEQYF.

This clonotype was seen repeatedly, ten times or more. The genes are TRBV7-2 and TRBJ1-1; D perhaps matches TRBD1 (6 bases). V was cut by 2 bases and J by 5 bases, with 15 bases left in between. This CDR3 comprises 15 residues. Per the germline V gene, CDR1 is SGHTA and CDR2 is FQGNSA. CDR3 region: CASSLYGGGKTEAFF. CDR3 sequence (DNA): TGTGCCAGCAGCTTATATGGGGGCGGAAAGACTGAAGCTTTCTTT.

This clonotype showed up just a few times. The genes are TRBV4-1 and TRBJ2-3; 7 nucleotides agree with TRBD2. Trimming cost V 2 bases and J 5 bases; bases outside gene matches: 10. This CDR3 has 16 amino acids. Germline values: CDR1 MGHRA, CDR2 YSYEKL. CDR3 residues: CASSQLRLAHGDTQYF. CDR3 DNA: TGCGCCAGCAGCCAACTTAGACTAGCCCACGGAGATACGCAGTATTTT.

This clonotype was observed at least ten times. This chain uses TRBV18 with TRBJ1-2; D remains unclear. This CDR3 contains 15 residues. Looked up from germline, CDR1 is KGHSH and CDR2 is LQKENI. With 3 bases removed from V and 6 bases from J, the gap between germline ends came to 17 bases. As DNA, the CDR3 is TGTGCCAGCTCACCCATATCAGCCCTATGGGATGGCTACACCTTC. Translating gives CASSPISALWDGYTF.

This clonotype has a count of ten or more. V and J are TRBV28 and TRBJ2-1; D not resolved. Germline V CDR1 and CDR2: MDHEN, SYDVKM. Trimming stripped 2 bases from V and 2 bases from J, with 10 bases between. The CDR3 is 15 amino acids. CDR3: CASSLGARTYNEQFF. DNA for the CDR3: TGTGCCAGCAGTTTAGGTGCGCGCACCTACAATGAGCAGTTCTTC.

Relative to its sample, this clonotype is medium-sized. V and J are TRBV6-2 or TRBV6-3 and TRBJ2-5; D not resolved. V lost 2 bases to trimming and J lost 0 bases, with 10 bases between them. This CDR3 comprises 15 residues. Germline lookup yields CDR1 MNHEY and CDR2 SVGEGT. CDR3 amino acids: CASSYDDADQETQYF. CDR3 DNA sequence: TGTGCCAGCAGTTACGACGATGCCGACCAAGAGACCCAGTACTTC.

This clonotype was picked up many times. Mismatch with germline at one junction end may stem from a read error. The DNA for the CDR3 is TGTGCCAGCAGTCCGAATTCCACCCCTTTCTTC. It specifies CASSPNSTPFF. The chain employs TRBV2 and TRBJ1-2; D gene unclear. The CDR3 loop spans 11 amino acids. Germline-derived CDR1 and CDR2 are SNHLY and FYNNEI.

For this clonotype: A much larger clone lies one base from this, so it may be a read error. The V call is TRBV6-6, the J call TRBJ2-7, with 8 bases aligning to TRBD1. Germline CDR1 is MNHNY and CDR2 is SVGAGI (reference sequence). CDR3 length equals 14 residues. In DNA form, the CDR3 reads TGTGTCAGCAGAAACGGACAGGGAGCGTTCGAGCAGTACTTC. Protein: CVSRNGQGAFEQYF.

The CDR3 loop is CASSSRTSGRRNEQFF. The CDR3 nucleotides read TGTGCCAGCAGCTCCCGGACTAGCGGGAGGAGGAATGAGCAGTTCTTC. This chain links TRBV4-2 with TRBJ2-1; TRBD2 matches 14 bases. CDR3 length: 16 amino acids. Germline V lookup: CDR1 LGHNA, CDR2 YNFKEQ. J lost 7 bases, V lost 5 bases, and 7 bases had no gene match.

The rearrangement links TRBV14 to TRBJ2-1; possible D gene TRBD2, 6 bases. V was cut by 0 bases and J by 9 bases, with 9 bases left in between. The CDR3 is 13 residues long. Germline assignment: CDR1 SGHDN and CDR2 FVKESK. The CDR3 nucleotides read TGTGCCAGCAGCCAAGATTGGAGGGGTGAGCAGTTCTTC. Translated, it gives CASSQDWRGEQFF.

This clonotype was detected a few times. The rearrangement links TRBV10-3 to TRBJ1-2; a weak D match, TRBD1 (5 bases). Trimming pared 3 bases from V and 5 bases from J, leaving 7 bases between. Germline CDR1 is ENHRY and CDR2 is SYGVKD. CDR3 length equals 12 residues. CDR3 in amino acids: CAISDQGYGYTF. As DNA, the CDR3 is TGTGCCATCAGTGATCAGGGTTATGGCTACACCTTC.

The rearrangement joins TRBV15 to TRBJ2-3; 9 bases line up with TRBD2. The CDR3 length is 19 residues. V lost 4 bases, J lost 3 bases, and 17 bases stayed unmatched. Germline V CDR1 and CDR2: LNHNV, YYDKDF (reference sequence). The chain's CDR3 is CATSIRKRSSGSGTDTQYF. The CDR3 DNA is TGTGCCACCAGCATTCGGAAAAGGAGTAGCGGGAGTGGTACAGATACGCAGTATTTT.

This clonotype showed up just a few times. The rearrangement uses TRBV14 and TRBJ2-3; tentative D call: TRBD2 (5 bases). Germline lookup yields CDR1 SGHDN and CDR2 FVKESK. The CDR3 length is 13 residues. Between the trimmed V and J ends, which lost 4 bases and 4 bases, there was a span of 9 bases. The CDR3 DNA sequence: TGTGCCAGCAGCCGGGGAGTACCAGATACGCAGTATTTT. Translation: CASSRGVPDTQYF.

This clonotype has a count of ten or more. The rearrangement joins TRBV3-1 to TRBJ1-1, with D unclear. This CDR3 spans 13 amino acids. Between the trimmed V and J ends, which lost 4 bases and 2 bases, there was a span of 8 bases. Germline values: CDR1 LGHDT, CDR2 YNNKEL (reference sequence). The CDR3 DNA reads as TGTGCCAGCAGCCCAAATTCAAACACTGAAGCTTTCTTT. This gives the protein CASSPNSNTEAFF.

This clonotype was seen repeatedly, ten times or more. CDR3 region: CASSLEPNTEAFF. The CDR3 bases are TGCGCCAGCAGCTTGGAACCGAACACTGAAGCTTTCTTT. The chain uses TRBV5-1 and TRBJ1-1; no reliable D call. The V gene lost 0 bases and the J gene lost 1 base, with 4 bases spanning the gap. This CDR3 region has 13 residues. Germline V gene data show CDR1 as SGHRS and CDR2 as YFSETQ.

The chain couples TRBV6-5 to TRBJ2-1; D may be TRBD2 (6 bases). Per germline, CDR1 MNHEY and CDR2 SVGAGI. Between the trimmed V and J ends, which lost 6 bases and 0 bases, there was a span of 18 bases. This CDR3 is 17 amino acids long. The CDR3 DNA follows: TGTGCCAGCAGACCCGGGACTGCCGCCTCCTCCTACAATGAGCAGTTCTTC. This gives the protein CASRPGTAASSYNEQFF.

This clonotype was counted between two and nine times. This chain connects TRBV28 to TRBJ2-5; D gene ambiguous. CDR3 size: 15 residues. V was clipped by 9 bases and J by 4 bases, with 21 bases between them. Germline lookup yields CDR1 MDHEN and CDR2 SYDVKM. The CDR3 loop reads CASRASGVVLETQYF. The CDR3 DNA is TGTGCCAGTCGCGCGAGTGGGGTAGTTTTAGAGACCCAGTACTTC.

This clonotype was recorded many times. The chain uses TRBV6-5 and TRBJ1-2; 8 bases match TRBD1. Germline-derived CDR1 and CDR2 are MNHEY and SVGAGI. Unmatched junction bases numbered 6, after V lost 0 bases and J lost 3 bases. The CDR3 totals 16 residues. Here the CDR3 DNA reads TGTGCCAGCAGTTACTCGACCGGACAGGGCTACTATGGCTACACCTTC. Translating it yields CASSYSTGQGYYGYTF.

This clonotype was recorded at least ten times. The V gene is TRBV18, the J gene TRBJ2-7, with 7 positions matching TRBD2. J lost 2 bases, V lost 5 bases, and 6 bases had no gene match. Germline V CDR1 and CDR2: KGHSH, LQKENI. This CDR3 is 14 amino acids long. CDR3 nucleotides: TGTGCCAGCTCAACCCGAGGACTAGCCTACGAGCAGTACTTC. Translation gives CASSTRGLAYEQYF.

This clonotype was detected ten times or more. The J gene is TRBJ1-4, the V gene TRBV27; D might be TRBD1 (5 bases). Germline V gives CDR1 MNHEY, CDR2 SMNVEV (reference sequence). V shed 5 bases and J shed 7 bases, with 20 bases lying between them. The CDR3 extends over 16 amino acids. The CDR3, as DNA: TGTGCCAGCAGTAAAATCCCTGAGGGGCGGGGTGAAAAACTGTTTTTT. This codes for CASSKIPEGRGEKLFF.

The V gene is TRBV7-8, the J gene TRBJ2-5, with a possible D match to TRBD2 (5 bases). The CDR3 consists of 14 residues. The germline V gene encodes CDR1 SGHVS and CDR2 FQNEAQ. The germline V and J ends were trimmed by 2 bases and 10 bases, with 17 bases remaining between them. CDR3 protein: CASSLFGDAGDQYF. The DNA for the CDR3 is TGTGCCAGCAGCTTATTTGGAGACGCCGGGGACCAGTACTTC.

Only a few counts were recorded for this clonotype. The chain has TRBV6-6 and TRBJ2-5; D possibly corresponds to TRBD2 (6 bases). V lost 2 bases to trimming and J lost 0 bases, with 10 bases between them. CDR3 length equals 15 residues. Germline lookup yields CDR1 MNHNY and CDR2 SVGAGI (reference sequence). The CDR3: CASSYLGDYQETQYF. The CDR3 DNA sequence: TGTGCCAGCAGTTACCTCGGGGACTACCAAGAGACCCAGTACTTC.

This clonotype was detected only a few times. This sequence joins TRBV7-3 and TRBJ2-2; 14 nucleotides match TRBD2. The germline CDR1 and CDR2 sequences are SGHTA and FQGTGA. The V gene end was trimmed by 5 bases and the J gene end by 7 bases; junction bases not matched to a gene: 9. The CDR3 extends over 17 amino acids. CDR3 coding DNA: TGTGCCAGCAGCCCCCGGACTAGCGGGAGGTGGAGCGGGGAGCTGTTTTTT. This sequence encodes CASSPRTSGRWSGELFF. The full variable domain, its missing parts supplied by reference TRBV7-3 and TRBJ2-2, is GAGVSQTPSNKVTEKGKYVELRCDPISGHTALYWYRQSLGQGPEFLIYFQGTGAADDSGLPNDRFFAVRPEGSVSTLKIQRTERGDSAVYLCASSPRTSGRWSGELFFGEGSRLTVL.